These 5 T cell receptor beta chains were sequenced from one sample in a study of CD8 T cells in Susac syndrome. An amount of RNA that ranged from about 0.45 to 1 ug was reverse transcribed with random hexamers. TCRdb called the immunoSEQ multiplex PCR reads again in MiXCR, with one record for every CDR3 protein. The table includes about 140,000 distinct CDR3 sequences, around 94% detected once. Input material: CD8+ T cells from PBMCs. These receptors came from a human donor in good health.

This clonotype was counted a single time. The genes are TRBV6-2 or TRBV6-3 and TRBJ2-1; 14 nucleotides line up with TRBD2. Germline V gene lookup returns CDR1 MNHEY and CDR2 SVGEGT. The CDR3 spans 16 residues. V was pared by 7 bases and J by 0 bases, with 2 bases of the junction left unmatched. CDR3 region: CASTGLAGGSYNEQFF. CDR3 DNA: TGTGCCAGCACCGGACTAGCGGGGGGCTCCTACAATGAGCAGTTCTTC.

The rearrangement joins TRBV9 to TRBJ1-1, with D possibly being TRBD1 (5 bases). Trimming cost V 1 base and J 0 bases, with 10 bases left between them. Germline V gene sequence: CDR1 SGDLS, CDR2 YYNGEE. The CDR3 runs 15 residues. The CDR3 loop is CASSVLGDLNTEAFF. DNA for the CDR3: TGTGCCAGCAGCGTATTAGGGGATTTGAACACTGAAGCTTTCTTT.

The rearrangement links TRBV28 to TRBJ2-7; 7 nucleotides match TRBD2. CDR3 size: 12 residues. The germline CDR1 and CDR2 sequences are MDHEN and SYDVKM. J lost 1 base, V lost 6 bases, and 0 bases had no gene match. The DNA of the CDR3 is TGTGCCAGCAGGCGGGGGTCCTACGAGCAGTACTTC. This sequence encodes CASRRGSYEQYF.

The rearrangement uses TRBV5-6 and TRBJ2-2; TRBD2 agrees at 9 bases. The germline CDR1 and CDR2 sequences are SGHDT and YYEEEE. V shed 4 bases, J shed 5 bases, and the junction held 6 bases outside the gene matches. The CDR3 loop spans 15 amino acids. The CDR3, as DNA: TGTGCCAGCAGCCCTAGGACTAGCGTGACCGGGGAGCTGTTTTTT. This gives the protein CASSPRTSVTGELFF. Full variable domain (remainder filled in from reference TRBV5-6 and TRBJ2-2): DAGVTQSPTHLIKTRGQQVTLRCSPKSGHDTVSWYQQALGQGPQFIFQYYEEEERQRGNFPDRFSGHQFPNYSSELNVNALLLGDSALYLCASSPRTSVTGELFFGEGSRLTVL.

The chain carries TRBV27 and TRBJ2-3, with unresolved D. The CDR3 sequence is 13 residues long. Trimming took 1 base from V and 1 from J, leaving 3 bases between them. The germline gives CDR1 MNHEY, CDR2 SMNVEV (reference sequence). The CDR3 here is CASSLLGTDTQYF. The CDR3 region has the DNA TGTGCCAGCAGTTTATTGGGCACAGATACGCAGTATTTT.